This T cell receptor beta chain originates from a study of T and B cells in COVID-19 patients. BIOMED2 TRB-A/B primer pools were used in multiplex TRB PCR. TCRdb fed the multiplex PCR reads into MiXCR, producing one record per CDR3 protein. This sample yields about 5,100 distinct CDR3 sequences, of which 20% are seen a single time; 5% to 7% belongs to the top ten. The CDR3 sequence is 13 residues long. The V end lost 5 bases, the J end lost 7 bases, and 11 bases lay between the germline ends. Looked up from germline, CDR1 is SEHNR and CDR2 is FQNEAQ (reference sequence). This clonotype is labeled as medium-sized. TRB was amplified from around 250-500 ng of blood genomic DNA.

This sequence originates from a human donor who had recovered from COVID-19. The sequenced material came from blood. J is TRBJ1-4 and V is TRBV7-9, with unresolved D. The CDR3 loop is CASSDPSGEKLFF. Here the CDR3 DNA reads TGTGCCAGCAGCGACCCGTCGGGTGAAAAACTGTTTTTT.